This T cell receptor beta chain was recovered during a study of blood T cell repertoires in COVID-19. Study-wide context: From T cells, B-cell-depleted T cells, or PBMCs came the material, which was cDNA or gDNA.

This clone was seen only once. This CDR3 has 13 residues. Trimming took 9 bases from V and 4 from J, leaving 15 bases between them. Germline V gives CDR1 SGHRS, CDR2 YFSETQ. Produced via immunoSEQ multiplex PCR; TCRdb's table is partial and in-frame only. The profile shows 310,000 or so clones, around 88% of them singletons. The chain has TRBV5-1 and TRBJ2-3, with D perhaps TRBD2 (6 bases). The receptor was derived from a woman in her 30s who had recovered from COVID-19. The sample comprised peripheral blood. The CDR3: CATSSSGADTQYF. In DNA form, the CDR3 reads TGCGCCACCTCTTCGTCGGGGGCAGATACGCAGTATTTT.